The 26 T cell receptor beta chains listed next were all sequenced from one sample in a study of CD8 T cells in Susac syndrome. RNA, at about 0.5 to 1 ug, was reverse transcribed with random hexamers. MiXCR, run by TCRdb on the immunoSEQ multiplex PCR reads, gives a single entry per CDR3 protein. The data hold some 300,000 distinct CDR3 sequences, with around 91% observed a single time. Sequenced material: CD8+ T cells from PBMCs. Receptor source: a human donor with multiple sclerosis.

The CDR3 here is CASSLGTSGRWGNEQFF. The DNA for the CDR3 is TGTGCCAGCAGCTTGGGGACTAGCGGGAGATGGGGTAATGAGCAGTTCTTC. The J gene is TRBJ2-1, the V gene TRBV7-6; the match to TRBD2 covers 14 bases. The V and J ends lost 3 bases and 7 bases, in that order; junction bases with no gene match: 8. Germline V CDR1 and CDR2: SGHVS, FNYEAQ. CDR3 length: 17 residues.

The chain combines TRBV29-1 with TRBJ2-1, with 9 bases matching TRBD1. The CDR3 consists of 13 residues. After removal of 4 bases from V and 8 bases from J, the junction contained 6 bases not matched to a gene. The germline V gene encodes CDR1 SQVTM and CDR2 ANQGSEA. The CDR3 loop reads CSVVGTGQDEQFF. The CDR3 region has the DNA TGCAGCGTTGTTGGGACAGGGCAGGATGAGCAGTTCTTC.

The gene calls are TRBV4-3 and TRBJ1-5; no reliable D call. This CDR3 is 13 amino acids long. The V gene lost 0 bases and the J gene lost 9 bases, with 9 bases spanning the gap. Germline V gives CDR1 LGHNA, CDR2 YSLEER. The CDR3 DNA sequence: TGCGCCAGCAGCCAAGATCGGTTGGTGCCCCAGCATTTT. Amino acid sequence: CASSQDRLVPQHF.

A few counts support this clonotype. The chain links TRBV11-2 to TRBJ2-1, with TRBD2 identical over 8 bases. Germline CDR1 reads SGHAT; CDR2 reads FQNNGV. V shed 8 bases, J shed 8 bases, and the junction held 8 bases outside the gene matches. This CDR3 contains 13 residues. In DNA, the CDR3 is TGTGCCAGCCGAGGAGCGGGAGACGATGAGCAGTTCTTC. This encodes CASRGAGDDEQFF.

The chain carries TRBV6-5 and TRBJ2-5; 8 bases are a match to TRBD2. V shed 5 bases, J shed 2 bases, and the junction held 7 bases outside the gene matches. The CDR3 runs 15 residues. From germline, CDR1 is MNHEY and CDR2 SVGAGI. As DNA, the CDR3 is TGTGCCAGCAGTCTGACTAGCGCCCCTCAAGAGACCCAGTACTTC. Amino acids: CASSLTSAPQETQYF.

This clonotype occurred once. V gene TRBV11-2 combines with J gene TRBJ2-1, with D tentatively TRBD1 or TRBD2 (6 bases each). Germline V gene sequence: CDR1 SGHAT, CDR2 FQNNGV. The CDR3 extends over 16 amino acids. The V and J ends lost 3 bases and 1 base respectively, with 13 bases between them. The CDR3 coding sequence is TGTGCCAGCAGCTTTACAGGGCGGGGATCCTACAATGAGCAGTTCTTC. This gives the protein CASSFTGRGSYNEQFF.

CDR3 nucleotides: TGCAGTGCTAGAGTTTCGGACAGGAGACCTTTCTATGGCTACACCTTC. It is translated as CSARVSDRRPFYGYTF. J is TRBJ1-2 and V is TRBV20-1, with TRBD1 identical over 7 bases. Germline V CDR1 and CDR2: DFQATT, SNEGSKA (reference sequence). The junction had 12 bases not matched to a gene; V was cut back by 1 base and J by 4 bases. This CDR3 has 16 residues.

The chain joins TRBV4-1 to TRBJ2-7, with 9 bases that match TRBD2. CDR3 size: 16 residues. Germline V gives CDR1 MGHRA, CDR2 YSYEKL. V was clipped by 0 bases and J by 6 bases; unmatched bases: 9. The CDR3 region has the DNA TGCGCCAGCAGCCAAGATAGAGGCGGGGGGGCCGCCGAGCAGTACTTC. As protein: CASSQDRGGGAAEQYF.

The CDR3 sequence: CASSQEWTGELFF. CDR3 DNA: TGTGCCAGCAGCCAAGAGTGGACCGGGGAGCTGTTTTTT. The chain combines TRBV14 with TRBJ2-2; unclear D gene. The CDR3 sequence is 13 residues long. CDR1 and CDR2 (germline): SGHDN, FVKESK. Trimming removed 0 bases at V and 5 bases at J, with 4 bases between.

The chain joins TRBV4-2 to TRBJ1-5, with D possibly TRBD1 on 5 matching bases. This CDR3 comprises 15 residues. The germline V gene encodes CDR1 LGHNA and CDR2 YNFKEQ. V shed 0 bases and J shed 2 bases, with 8 bases lying between them. CDR3 DNA: TGTGCCAGCAGCCAAGACAGGGTCGGCAATCAGCCCCAGCATTTT. It codes for CASSQDRVGNQPQHF.

The chain is built from TRBV28 and TRBJ2-7, with D uncertain. The V gene's germline CDR1 is MDHEN and CDR2 SYDVKM. The germline V and J ends were trimmed by 2 bases and 4 bases, with 21 bases remaining between them. The length of the CDR3 is 17 residues. CDR3 sequence (DNA): TGTGCCAGCAGTTTAACAATAAACGTCGGCTCCGAGTACGAGCAGTACTTC. Translating gives CASSLTINVGSEYEQYF.

J is TRBJ2-7 and V is TRBV7-3; D possibly uses TRBD1 or TRBD2 (5 bases each). This CDR3 is built from 15 residues. Trimming removed 5 bases from V and 4 bases from J, with 18 bases in between. Germline loops: CDR1 SGHTA, CDR2 FQGTGA. CDR3 DNA: TGTGCCAGCAGCCCCTCCGGGACGTCGGTTTACGAGCAGTACTTC. This sequence encodes CASSPSGTSVYEQYF. Full variable domain (missing parts from reference TRBV7-3 and TRBJ2-7): GAGVSQTPSNKVTEKGKYVELRCDPISGHTALYWYRQSLGQGPEFLIYFQGTGAADDSGLPNDRFFAVRPEGSVSTLKIQRTERGDSAVYLCASSPSGTSVYEQYFGPGTRLTVT.

CDR3 nucleotides: TGTGCCAGCAGTTGGGGCGGGGAGGGCGCCGGGGAGCTGTTTTTT. Encoded protein: CASSWGGEGAGELFF. The chain employs TRBV6-2 or TRBV6-3 and TRBJ2-2, with 7 bases matching TRBD2. With 4 bases clipped from V and 6 bases from J, the junction kept 8 bases outside the gene matches. Germline V gene lookup returns CDR1 MNHEY and CDR2 SVGEGT. This CDR3 spans 15 amino acids.

The gene calls are TRBV28 and TRBJ1-2; D is unresolved. Germline V gene lookup returns CDR1 MDHEN and CDR2 SYDVKM. The ends were cut back, 3 bases at V and 2 bases at J, with 10 bases in the middle. CDR3 length: 14 residues. DNA of the CDR3: TGTGCCAGCAGTTTTTTCCCGAAGAACTATGGCTACACCTTC. Amino acid sequence: CASSFFPKNYGYTF.

This clonotype was seen once. V usage is TRBV7-9 and J usage is TRBJ2-2; no clear D gene. The CDR3 totals 10 residues. The germline V gene encodes CDR1 SEHNR and CDR2 FQNEAQ (reference sequence). The CDR3 here is CALSLGELFF. CDR3 nucleotide sequence: TGTGCGCTCAGTTTGGGGGAGCTGTTTTTT.

The chain combines TRBV9 with TRBJ2-3; no definite D call. V lost 4 bases and J 1 base, leaving 1 base between the germline ends. This CDR3 comprises 11 residues. CDR1 and CDR2 (germline): SGDLS, YYNGEE. The CDR3 is CASSRTDTQYF. The CDR3, as DNA: TGTGCCAGCAGCCGCACAGATACGCAGTATTTT.

This chain connects TRBV27 to TRBJ1-5, with 7 nucleotides matching TRBD1. CDR3 length equals 12 residues. Per the germline V gene, CDR1 is MNHEY and CDR2 is SMNVEV (reference sequence). V was clipped by 5 bases and J by 15 bases; unmatched bases: 10. CDR3 sequence reads: CASSPTGEKLHF. The CDR3 bases are TGTGCCAGCAGTCCTACAGGGGAGAAGTTGCATTTT.

This sequence joins TRBV30 and TRBJ1-2; 9 bases are a match to TRBD1. The junction had 14 bases not matched to a gene; V was cut back by 1 base and J by 14 bases. Germline CDR1 reads GTSNPN; CDR2 reads SVGIG (reference sequence). This CDR3 is 14 amino acids long. The CDR3 region is CAWSEGQGRQEGTF. In DNA, the CDR3 is TGTGCCTGGAGTGAGGGACAGGGCCGTCAAGAGGGTACCTTC.

The rearrangement joins TRBV30 to TRBJ1-2; D not certain. Deletions cut 0 bases from V and 2 bases from J, with 10 bases between. This CDR3 has 14 residues. Germline V gene lookup returns CDR1 GTSNPN and CDR2 SVGIG (reference sequence). The CDR3 region has the DNA TGTGCCTGGAGTGTCTTTACAGAAAACTATGGCTACACCTTC. Translation gives CAWSVFTENYGYTF.

V gene TRBV7-2 combines with J gene TRBJ1-6; D remains ambiguous. The V gene lost 7 bases and the J gene lost 9 bases, with 22 bases spanning the gap. Germline loops: CDR1 SGHTA, CDR2 FQGNSA. The CDR3 covers 16 residues. As DNA, the CDR3 is TGTGCCAGCACCCTATTCTCCCCTAGTGCGGGTTCACCCCTCCACTTT. Translating gives CASTLFSPSAGSPLHF.

The chain combines TRBV9 with TRBJ2-7, with 8 bases aligning to TRBD1. Germline CDR1 and CDR2: SGDLS and YYNGEE. CDR3 size: 15 residues. The ends lost 4 bases at V and 0 bases at J; junction bases unmatched: 6. The CDR3 loop reads CASSPGGVSSYEQYF. CDR3 bases: TGTGCCAGCAGCCCAGGGGGCGTGAGCTCCTACGAGCAGTACTTC.

The V and J genes are TRBV6-5 and TRBJ2-3; 9 bases line up with TRBD2. After removal of 2 bases from V and 5 bases from J, the junction contained 5 bases not matched to a gene. The CDR3 covers 15 residues. The germline CDR1 and CDR2 sequences are MNHEY and SVGAGI. The chain's CDR3 is CASSYGAGGVDTQYF. For the CDR3, the DNA is TGTGCCAGCAGTTACGGGGCGGGAGGGGTAGATACGCAGTATTTT.

The gene calls are TRBV4-3 and TRBJ2-7, with 9 nucleotides matching TRBD1. This CDR3 is 14 amino acids long. V lost 1 base and J lost 6; bases outside the gene matches: 4. Per germline, CDR1 LGHNA and CDR2 YSLEER. CDR3 in DNA: TGCGCCAGCAGCCAAGGGACAGGGGTTTCCGAGCAGTACTTC. Amino acids: CASSQGTGVSEQYF.

V is TRBV7-2 and J is TRBJ2-3; D is uncertain. The CDR3 totals 14 residues. Germline CDR1 reads SGHTA; CDR2 reads FQGNSA. Between the trimmed V and J ends, which lost 1 base and 4 bases, there was a span of 9 bases. The CDR3 loop is CASSLVEDPDTQYF. CDR3 sequence (DNA): TGTGCCAGCAGCTTAGTAGAGGATCCAGATACGCAGTATTTT.

The chain couples TRBV7-6 to TRBJ2-1, with 10 bases that match TRBD1. Germline V gene data show CDR1 as SGHVS and CDR2 as FNYEAQ. CDR3 length: 15 amino acids. The V and J ends lost 4 bases and 4 bases, in that order; junction bases with no gene match: 4. CDR3 nucleotides: TGTGCCAGCAGCTCAGACAGGGGGCAATACAATGAGCAGTTCTTC. The encoded protein is CASSSDRGQYNEQFF.

This chain joins TRBV13 and TRBJ2-2; D not resolved. V lost 8 bases to trimming and J lost 7 bases, with 8 bases between them. This CDR3 is built from 11 residues. The germline gives CDR1 PRHDT, CDR2 FYEKMQ (reference sequence). The CDR3 here is CASLLDGELFF. The CDR3 DNA is TGTGCCAGCCTTTTAGACGGGGAGCTGTTTTTT.